The text below deals with one T cell receptor (beta chain). Its antigen is as yet unknown. This specimen comes from a study of OX40 agonist ivuxolimab in advanced cancers. At the level of the study: Patients were dosed intravenously with ivuxolimab at 0.01 to 10 mg/kg every 2 weeks. Patients achieving partial responses numbered three: one hepatocellular carcinoma case and two cutaneous melanoma cases.

The V end was cut by 6 bases, the J end by 8 bases, with 19 bases between. This CDR3 has 14 amino acids. The germline CDR1 and CDR2 sequences are LNHDA and SQIVND (reference sequence). Using immunoSEQ multiplex PCR, the repertoire was profiled, and TCRdb retains in-frame clones only, with some absent. Of 98,000 or so clones listed, approximately 90% were seen once; the top ten hold 0.82%. Study-level points and caveats: There were, on average, more expanded clones in CD8+ T cells than in CD4+. Among the least clonally expanded were partial responders at 0.1-3.0 mg/kg.

The rearrangement links TRBV19 to TRBJ1-2; D is unresolved. Sequences were derived from CD4+ or CD8+ T cells sorted from blood, sampled in a trial of the OX40 agonist ivuxolimab. This clonotype was sampled from an adult with an advanced solid tumor such as melanoma, head and neck, liver or kidney cancer. The CDR3 loop is CASSRQQTSGGYTF. In DNA form, the CDR3 reads TGTGCCAGTAGCCGACAACAGACTTCGGGAGGCTACACCTTC.